The clone carrying this T cell receptor (beta chain) was counted ten times or more. Specified time point: newly diagnosed GD, antithyroid drugs for less than 3 months. Isolated PBMC RNA provided the starting material for the TCR library. These data come from a study of regulatory T cells in long-lasting Graves disease. With 3 bases removed from V and 7 bases from J, the gap between germline ends came to 9 bases. The CDR3 is 12 residues long. CDR1 and CDR2 from the germline V gene are LGHDT and YNNKEL (reference sequence). Arm-PCR of CDR3 regions and iRepertoire HTBI primers were used to build TCR beta libraries. TCRdb fed the multiplex PCR reads into MiXCR, producing one record per CDR3 protein. The data show approximately 440,000 distinct CDR3 sequences, around 15% seen once. The same sample was also used in a study of T cells in Graves' hyperthyroidism and ophthalmopathy.

The chain is built from TRBV3-1 and TRBJ1-2; no firm D call. Specimen: peripheral blood mononuclear cells (PBMCs), collected at new diagnosis, from a patient treated with antithyroid drugs. The clonotype was recovered from a man in his forties or fifties with Graves disease. The CDR3 DNA reads TGTGCCAGCAGCCACGGGGAGGGTGGCTACACCTTC. Translation gives CASSHGEGGYTF.